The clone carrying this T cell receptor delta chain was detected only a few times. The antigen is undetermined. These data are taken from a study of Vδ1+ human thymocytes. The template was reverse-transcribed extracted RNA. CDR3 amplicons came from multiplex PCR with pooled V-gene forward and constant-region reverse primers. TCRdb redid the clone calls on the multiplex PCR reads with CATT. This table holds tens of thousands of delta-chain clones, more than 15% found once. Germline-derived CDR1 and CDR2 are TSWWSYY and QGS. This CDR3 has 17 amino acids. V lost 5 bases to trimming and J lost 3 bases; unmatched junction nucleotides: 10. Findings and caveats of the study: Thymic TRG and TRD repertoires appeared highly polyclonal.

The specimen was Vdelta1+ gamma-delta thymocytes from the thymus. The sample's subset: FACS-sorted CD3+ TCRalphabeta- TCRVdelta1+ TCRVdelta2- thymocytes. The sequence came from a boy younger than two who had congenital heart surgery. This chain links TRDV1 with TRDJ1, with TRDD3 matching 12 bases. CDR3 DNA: TGTGCTCTTGGGCTAGACACTGGGGGATACTTGCCCGATAAACTCATCTTT. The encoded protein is CALGLDTGGYLPDKLIF.